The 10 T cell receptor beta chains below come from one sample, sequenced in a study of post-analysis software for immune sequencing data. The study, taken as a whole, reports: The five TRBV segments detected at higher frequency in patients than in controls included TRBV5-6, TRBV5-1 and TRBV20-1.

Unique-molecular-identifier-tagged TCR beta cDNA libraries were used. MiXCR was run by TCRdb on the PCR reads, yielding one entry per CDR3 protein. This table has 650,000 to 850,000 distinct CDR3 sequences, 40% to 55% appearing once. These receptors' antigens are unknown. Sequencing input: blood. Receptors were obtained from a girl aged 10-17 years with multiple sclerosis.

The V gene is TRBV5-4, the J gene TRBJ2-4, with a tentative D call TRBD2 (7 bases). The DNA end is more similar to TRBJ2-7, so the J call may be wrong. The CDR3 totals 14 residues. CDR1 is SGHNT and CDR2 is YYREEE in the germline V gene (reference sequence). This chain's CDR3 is CASSDLGGGDEQYF. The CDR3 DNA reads TGTGCCAGCAGCGACCTGGGAGGGGGGGACGAGCAGTACTTC.

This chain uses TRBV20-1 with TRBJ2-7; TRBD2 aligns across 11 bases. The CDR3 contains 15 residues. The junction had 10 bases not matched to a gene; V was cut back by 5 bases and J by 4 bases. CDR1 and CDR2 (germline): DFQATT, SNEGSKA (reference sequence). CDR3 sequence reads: CSAHRGTSGRYEQYF. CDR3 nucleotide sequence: TGCAGTGCTCACCGTGGGACTAGCGGACGATACGAGCAGTACTTC.

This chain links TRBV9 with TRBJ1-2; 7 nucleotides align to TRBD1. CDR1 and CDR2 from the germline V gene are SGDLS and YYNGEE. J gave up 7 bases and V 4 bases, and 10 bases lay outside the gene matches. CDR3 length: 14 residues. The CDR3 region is CASSPRRDSVGYTF. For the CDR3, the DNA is TGTGCCAGCAGCCCCAGGCGGGACAGTGTTGGCTACACCTTC.

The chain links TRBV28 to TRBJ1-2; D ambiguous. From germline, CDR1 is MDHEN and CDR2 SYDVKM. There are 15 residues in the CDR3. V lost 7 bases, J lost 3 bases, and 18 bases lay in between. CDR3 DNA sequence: TGTGCCAGCACCCAAGGCGCCGCTCGGGACTATGGCTACACCTTC. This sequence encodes CASTQGAARDYGYTF.

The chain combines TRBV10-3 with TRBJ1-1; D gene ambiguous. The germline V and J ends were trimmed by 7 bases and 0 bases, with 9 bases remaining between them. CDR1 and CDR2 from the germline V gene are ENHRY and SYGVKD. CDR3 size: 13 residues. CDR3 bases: TGTGCCATCACCCCGGGGTTGAACACTGAAGCTTTCTTT. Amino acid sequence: CAITPGLNTEAFF.

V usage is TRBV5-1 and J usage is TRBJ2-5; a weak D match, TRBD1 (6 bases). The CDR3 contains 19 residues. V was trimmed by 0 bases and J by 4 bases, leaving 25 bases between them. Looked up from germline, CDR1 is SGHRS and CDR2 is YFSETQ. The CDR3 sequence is CASSLGQGSATTVGETQYF. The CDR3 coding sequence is TGCGCCAGCAGCTTGGGGCAGGGGTCTGCCACCACCGTGGGAGAGACCCAGTACTTC.

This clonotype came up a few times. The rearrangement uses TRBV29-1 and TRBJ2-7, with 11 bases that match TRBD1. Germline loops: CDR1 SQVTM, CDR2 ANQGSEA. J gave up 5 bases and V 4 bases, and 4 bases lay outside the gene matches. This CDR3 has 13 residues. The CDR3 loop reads CSVAGTGGDEQYF. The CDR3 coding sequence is TGCAGCGTTGCCGGGACAGGGGGAGACGAGCAGTACTTC.

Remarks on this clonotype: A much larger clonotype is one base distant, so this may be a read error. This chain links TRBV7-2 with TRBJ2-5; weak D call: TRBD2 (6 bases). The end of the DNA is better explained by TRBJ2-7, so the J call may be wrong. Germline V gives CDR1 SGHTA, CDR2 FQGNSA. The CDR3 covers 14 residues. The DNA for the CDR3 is TGTGCCAGCAGCTTCGGGACTCCTACCTACGAGCAGTACTTC. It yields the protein CASSFGTPTYEQYF.

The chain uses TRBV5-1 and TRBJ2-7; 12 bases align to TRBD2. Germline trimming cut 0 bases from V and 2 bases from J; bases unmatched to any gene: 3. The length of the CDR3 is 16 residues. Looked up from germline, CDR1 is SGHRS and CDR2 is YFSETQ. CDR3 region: CASSLVLAGGAYEQYF. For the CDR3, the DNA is TGCGCCAGCAGCTTGGTTCTAGCGGGAGGGGCCTACGAGCAGTACTTC.

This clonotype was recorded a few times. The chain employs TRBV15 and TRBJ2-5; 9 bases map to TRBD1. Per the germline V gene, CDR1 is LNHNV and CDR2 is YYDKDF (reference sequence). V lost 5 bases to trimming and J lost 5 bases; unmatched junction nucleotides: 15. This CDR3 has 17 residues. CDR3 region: CATSRGLGNRGHETQYF. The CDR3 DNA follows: TGTGCCACCAGCCGAGGTCTTGGGAACAGGGGGCATGAGACCCAGTACTTC.